Following are 24 T cell receptor beta chains from one sample sequenced in a study of cytotoxic CD8 clonotypes in ibrutinib-treated CLL (dated by TCRdb to the early 2020s). What the time point label conveys for this sample: 12 months on ibrutinib. Library prep was done by the immunoSEQ multiplex PCR assay. Drawn from immuneACCESS, this table holds only the in-frame rearrangements with V and J called that TCRdb kept. Clones are partly lost; checked studies trace under half to an unresolved V gene and leave the rest unexplained. Across this sample there are tens of thousands of clones, with about nine tenths seen only once. Around 3.3% of the sample goes to the ten largest clones. Sequences were derived from PBMCs, sampled after 12 months of ibrutinib treatment. These receptor sequences come from a human donor with chronic lymphocytic leukemia.

The chain uses TRBV6-6 and TRBJ2-5; 13 bases match TRBD2. The CDR3 runs 16 residues. Germline V gene sequence: CDR1 MNHNY, CDR2 SVGAGI (reference sequence). V dropped 2 bases and J dropped 7; count of bases not matched to a gene: 7. CDR3 in amino acids: CASSYDGLAGEGTQYF. Here the CDR3 DNA reads TGTGCCAGCAGTTACGACGGACTAGCGGGAGAGGGGACCCAGTACTTC.

The chain employs TRBV2 and TRBJ1-6; D uncertain. The germline CDR1 and CDR2 sequences are SNHLY and FYNNEI. The ends were cut back, 7 bases at V and 5 bases at J, with 18 bases in the middle. This CDR3 contains 16 residues. DNA of the CDR3: TGTGCCAGCACCACCGGGAGGGCAGACAATAATTCACCCCTCCACTTT. Translating gives CASTTGRADNNSPLHF.

The chain couples TRBV2 to TRBJ1-4; no definite D call. Trimming took 6 bases from V and 0 from J, leaving 11 bases between them. From germline, CDR1 is SNHLY and CDR2 FYNNEI. The CDR3 loop spans 15 amino acids. CDR3 bases: TGTGCCAGCAGGGAGATCTCTTCAACTAATGAAAAACTGTTTTTT. This translates into CASREISSTNEKLFF. The complete variable domain, with remaining parts taken from reference TRBV2 and TRBJ1-4, reads EPEVTQTPSHQVTQMGQEVILRCVPISNHLYFYWYRQILGQKVEFLVSFYNNEISEKSEIFDDQFSVERPDGSNFTLKIRSTKLEDSAMYFCASREISSTNEKLFFGSGTQLSVL.

The chain employs TRBV5-4 and TRBJ1-2; D ambiguous. CDR3 length: 15 residues. CDR1 is SGHNT, CDR2 YYREEE, per germline (reference sequence). With 4 bases removed from V and 5 bases from J, the gap between germline ends came to 18 bases. The CDR3 is CASSTPVGSDYGYTF. CDR3 in DNA: TGTGCCAGCAGCACCCCTGTAGGTTCGGATTATGGCTACACCTTC.

The chain uses TRBV19 and TRBJ1-5; D gene ambiguous. Trimming shortened V by 8 bases and J by 4 bases, and 12 bases separated the two germline ends. Germline CDR1 and CDR2: LNHDA and SQIVND (reference sequence). This CDR3 has 13 amino acids. CDR3 protein: CASSRAENQPQHF. The CDR3 DNA reads TGTGCCAGTTCCCGGGCAGAGAATCAGCCCCAGCATTTT.

The V gene is TRBV5-1, the J gene TRBJ2-1; 9 bases map to TRBD2. The CDR3 totals 18 residues. Germline lookup yields CDR1 SGHRS and CDR2 YFSETQ. V lost 0 bases and J lost 4; bases outside the gene matches: 11. CDR3 coding DNA: TGCGCCAGCAGCTTGGGTCGTGGTAGCGGGAGTACTTACAATGAGCAGTTCTTC. Protein product: CASSLGRGSGSTYNEQFF.

The chain couples TRBV7-9 to TRBJ1-1, with D tentatively TRBD1 (6 bases). The CDR3 length is 14 residues. Germline CDR1 reads SEHNR; CDR2 reads FQNEAQ (reference sequence). V lost 3 bases and J lost 5, with 13 bases in between. Here the CDR3 reads CASSFSQTGTEAFF. CDR3 nucleotide sequence: TGTGCCAGCAGCTTTTCCCAAACAGGGACTGAAGCTTTCTTT.

CDR3 bases: TGTGCCAGCAGCTCCGGGACCGCCCTAGGACACACTGAAGCTTTCTTT. Encoded protein: CASSSGTALGHTEAFF. The rearrangement links TRBV7-9 to TRBJ1-1, with TRBD1 as a possible D gene (5 bases). The CDR3 extends over 16 amino acids. Germline V gives CDR1 SEHNR, CDR2 FQNEAQ (reference sequence). V was clipped by 4 bases and J by 3 bases, with 18 bases between them.

The V and J genes are TRBV4-2 and TRBJ2-3; 14 positions agree with TRBD2. CDR3 length: 18 amino acids. CDR1 and CDR2 from the germline V gene are LGHNA and YNFKEQ. J lost 3 bases, V lost 8 bases, and 13 bases had no gene match. In nucleotides, the CDR3 is TGTGCCAGCCGACTAAGAGGGACTAGCGGGAGTGGTACAGATACGCAGTATTTT. It specifies CASRLRGTSGSGTDTQYF.

The chain links TRBV5-1 to TRBJ2-2; D remains ambiguous. Per germline, CDR1 SGHRS and CDR2 YFSETQ. Trimming removed 7 bases at V and 1 base at J, with 5 bases between. The length of the CDR3 is 12 residues. The DNA for the CDR3 is TGCGCCAGCGAAGGGAACACCGGGGAGCTGTTTTTT. Residues: CASEGNTGELFF.

The chain carries TRBV27 and TRBJ2-1; the match to TRBD2 covers 11 bases. After removal of 4 bases from V and 4 bases from J, the junction contained 6 bases not matched to a gene. Looked up from germline, CDR1 is MNHEY and CDR2 is SMNVEV (reference sequence). The CDR3 loop spans 16 amino acids. Here the CDR3 DNA reads TGTGCCAGCAGTTCCCTCGGGACTAGCGGATACAATGAGCAGTTCTTC. Its protein is CASSSLGTSGYNEQFF.

CDR3 bases: TGCAGCGTTGAAGGGCTCGATGAGGTTACTGAAGCTTTCTTT. Amino acids: CSVEGLDEVTEAFF. The chain joins TRBV29-1 to TRBJ1-1, with D hard to call. Trimming cost V 1 base and J 5 bases, with 14 bases left between them. The length of the CDR3 is 14 residues. Germline assignment: CDR1 SQVTM and CDR2 ANQGSEA.

The chain uses TRBV7-8 and TRBJ2-7, with a weak D call TRBD2 (6 bases). The V end lost 0 bases, the J end lost 3 bases, and 12 bases lay between the germline ends. Germline V CDR1 and CDR2: SGHVS, FQNEAQ. The CDR3 length is 15 residues. CDR3 protein: CASSLAEAGIYEQYF. CDR3 nucleotides: TGTGCCAGCAGCTTAGCGGAGGCGGGAATCTACGAGCAGTACTTC.

The gene calls are TRBV19 and TRBJ1-4, with D possibly being TRBD1 (6 bases). From germline, CDR1 is LNHDA and CDR2 SQIVND (reference sequence). The CDR3 totals 15 residues. The V end was cut by 10 bases, the J end by 0 bases, with 15 bases between. The CDR3 reads CATQRDIATNEKLFF. The CDR3 DNA follows: TGTGCCACCCAGAGGGACATCGCAACTAATGAAAAACTGTTTTTT.

This sequence joins TRBV28 and TRBJ2-2; 10 bases are a match to TRBD1. Germline CDR1 and CDR2: MDHEN and SYDVKM. The CDR3 is 19 amino acids. Trimming at V came to 5 bases and at J to 3 bases, leaving 15 bases not matched to a gene. CDR3 coding DNA: TGTGCCAGCAGTGCTCCCGGGACAGGGGTTCGTTCATACACCGGGGAGCTGTTTTTT. Translating gives CASSAPGTGVRSYTGELFF.

The chain links TRBV19 to TRBJ1-4; possible D gene TRBD1, 5 bases. The CDR3 loop spans 15 amino acids. Germline values: CDR1 LNHDA, CDR2 SQIVND (reference sequence). V shed 5 bases and J shed 2 bases, with 12 bases lying between them. CDR3: CASSAPWGTNEKLFF. DNA for the CDR3: TGTGCCAGTAGTGCGCCTTGGGGGACTAATGAAAAACTGTTTTTT. The full variable domain, with the rest looked up from reference TRBV19 and TRBJ1-4, is DGGITQSPKYLFRKEGQNVTLSCEQNLNHDAMYWYRQDPGQGLRLIYYSQIVNDFQKGDIAEGYSVSREKKESFPLTVTSAQKNPTAFYLCASSAPWGTNEKLFFGSGTQLSVL.

The chain employs TRBV28 and TRBJ2-4; D may be TRBD1 (6 bases). Germline values: CDR1 MDHEN, CDR2 SYDVKM. V lost 4 bases, J lost 1 base, and 11 bases lay in between. This CDR3 is built from 15 residues. The CDR3 sequence: CASSSQGSAKNIQYF. The CDR3 nucleotides read TGTGCCAGCAGTTCACAGGGTAGCGCCAAAAACATTCAGTACTTC.

The rearrangement uses TRBV7-3 and TRBJ2-2; 7 nucleotides align to TRBD2. The CDR3 extends over 15 amino acids. The ends lost 2 bases at V and 6 bases at J; junction bases unmatched: 6. CDR1 and CDR2 from the germline V gene are SGHTA and FQGTGA. The CDR3 DNA sequence: TGTGCCAGCAGCTTACGGCAGGGAGGGTCCGGGGAGCTGTTTTTT. It encodes CASSLRQGGSGELFF.

In the case of this clone: One junction end does not reproduce the germline sequence, and a read error may be involved. Other nucleotide sequences in the sample specify the same CDR3. This sequence joins TRBV7-9 and TRBJ2-7; D gene ambiguous. The CDR3 runs to 11 residues. The V gene's germline CDR1 is SEHNR and CDR2 FQNEAQ (reference sequence). The DNA of the CDR3 is TGTGCCAGCAGCCCCTACTACGAACAGTACTTC. Residues: CASSPYYEQYF.

The CDR3 DNA is TGTGCCAGCAGCCTCTTCAGCGGGACGGACTCCTACAATGAGCAGTTCTTC. The encoded protein is CASSLFSGTDSYNEQFF. The rearrangement joins TRBV2 to TRBJ2-1; 7 nucleotides line up with TRBD2. J gave up 0 bases and V 6 bases, and 11 bases lay outside the gene matches. Germline V gene sequence: CDR1 SNHLY, CDR2 FYNNEI. The CDR3 is 17 amino acids.

V usage is TRBV18 and J usage is TRBJ2-3, with D unclear. The length of the CDR3 is 13 residues. Germline assignment: CDR1 KGHSH and CDR2 LQKENI. Trimming took 2 bases from V and 2 from J, leaving 5 bases between them. The CDR3 DNA sequence: TGTGCCAGCTCACCAATTGCCACAGATACGCAGTATTTT. As protein: CASSPIATDTQYF.

The chain uses TRBV7-2 and TRBJ2-2; D might be TRBD1 (5 bases). V dropped 4 bases and J dropped 7 bases, with 7 bases sitting between them. The CDR3 spans 12 residues. The germline CDR1 and CDR2 sequences are SGHTA and FQGNSA. CDR3 bases: TGTGCCAGCAGCTCCAGGGTCGGGGAGCTGTTTTTT. Protein sequence: CASSSRVGELFF.

The V call is TRBV5-5, the J call TRBJ2-7, with D possibly called TRBD1 or TRBD2 (5 bases each). V was pared by 4 bases and J by 5 bases, with 16 bases between. CDR3 size: 14 residues. Germline-derived CDR1 and CDR2 are SGHKS and YYEKEE (reference sequence). This CDR3 reads CASSPPGRPDEQYF. In DNA form, the CDR3 reads TGTGCCAGCAGCCCCCCGGGGCGCCCCGACGAGCAGTACTTC.

V and J are TRBV30 and TRBJ1-1, with a tentative D call TRBD1 (5 bases). Germline-derived CDR1 and CDR2 are GTSNPN and SVGIG (reference sequence). Trimming left V 4 bases short and J 11 bases short, with 17 bases between. The CDR3 covers 12 residues. In nucleotides, the CDR3 is TGTGCCTGGATTCGGGACCGTAGCCGGGCTTTCTTT. Its protein is CAWIRDRSRAFF.